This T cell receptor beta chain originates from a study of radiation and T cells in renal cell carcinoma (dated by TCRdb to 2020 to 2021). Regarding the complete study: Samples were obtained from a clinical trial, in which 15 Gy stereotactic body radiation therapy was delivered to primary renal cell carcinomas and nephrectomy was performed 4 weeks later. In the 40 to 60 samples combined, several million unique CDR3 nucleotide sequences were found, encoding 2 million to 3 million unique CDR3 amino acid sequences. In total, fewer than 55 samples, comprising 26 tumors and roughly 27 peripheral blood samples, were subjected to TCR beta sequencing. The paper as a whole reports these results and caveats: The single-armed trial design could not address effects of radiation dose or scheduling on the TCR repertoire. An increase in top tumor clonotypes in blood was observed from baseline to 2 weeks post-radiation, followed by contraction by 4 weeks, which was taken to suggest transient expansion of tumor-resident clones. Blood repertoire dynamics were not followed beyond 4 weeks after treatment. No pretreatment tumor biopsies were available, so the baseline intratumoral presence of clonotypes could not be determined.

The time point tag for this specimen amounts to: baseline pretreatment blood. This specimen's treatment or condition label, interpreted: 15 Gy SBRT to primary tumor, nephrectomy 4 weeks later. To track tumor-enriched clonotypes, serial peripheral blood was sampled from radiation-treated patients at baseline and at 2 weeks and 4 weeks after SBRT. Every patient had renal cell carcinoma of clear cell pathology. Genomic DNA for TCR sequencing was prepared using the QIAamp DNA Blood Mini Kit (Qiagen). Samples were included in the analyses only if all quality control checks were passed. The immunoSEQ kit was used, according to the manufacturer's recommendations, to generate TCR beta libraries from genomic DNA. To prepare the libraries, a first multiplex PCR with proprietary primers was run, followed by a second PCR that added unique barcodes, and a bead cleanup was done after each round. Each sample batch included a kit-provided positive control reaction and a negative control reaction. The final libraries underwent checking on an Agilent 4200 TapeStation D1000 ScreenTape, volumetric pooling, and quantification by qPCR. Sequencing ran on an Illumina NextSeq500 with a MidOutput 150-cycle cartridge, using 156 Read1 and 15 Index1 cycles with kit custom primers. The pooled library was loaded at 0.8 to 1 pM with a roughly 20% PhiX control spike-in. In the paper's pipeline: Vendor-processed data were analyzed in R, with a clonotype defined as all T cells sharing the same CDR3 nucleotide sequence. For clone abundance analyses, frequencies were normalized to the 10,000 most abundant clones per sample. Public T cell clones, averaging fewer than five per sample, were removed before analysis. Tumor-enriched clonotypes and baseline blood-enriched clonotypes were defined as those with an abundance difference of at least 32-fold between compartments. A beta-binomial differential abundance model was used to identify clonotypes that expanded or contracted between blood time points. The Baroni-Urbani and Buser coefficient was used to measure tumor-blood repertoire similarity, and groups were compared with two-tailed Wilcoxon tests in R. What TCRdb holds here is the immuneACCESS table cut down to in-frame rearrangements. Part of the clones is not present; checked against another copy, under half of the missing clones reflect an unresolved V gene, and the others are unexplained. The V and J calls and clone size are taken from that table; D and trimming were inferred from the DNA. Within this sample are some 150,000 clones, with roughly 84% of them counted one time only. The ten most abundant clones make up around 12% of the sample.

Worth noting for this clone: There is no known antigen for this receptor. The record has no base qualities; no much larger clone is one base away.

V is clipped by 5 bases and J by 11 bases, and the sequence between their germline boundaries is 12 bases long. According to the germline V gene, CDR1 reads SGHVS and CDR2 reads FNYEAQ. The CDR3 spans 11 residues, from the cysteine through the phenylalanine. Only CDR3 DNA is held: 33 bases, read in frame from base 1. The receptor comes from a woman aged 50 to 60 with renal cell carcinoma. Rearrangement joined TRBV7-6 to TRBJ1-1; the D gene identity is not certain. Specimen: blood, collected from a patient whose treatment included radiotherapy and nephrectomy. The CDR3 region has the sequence CASSPPMEAFF. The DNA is TGTGCCAGCAGCCCCCCGATGGAGGCTTTCTTT.